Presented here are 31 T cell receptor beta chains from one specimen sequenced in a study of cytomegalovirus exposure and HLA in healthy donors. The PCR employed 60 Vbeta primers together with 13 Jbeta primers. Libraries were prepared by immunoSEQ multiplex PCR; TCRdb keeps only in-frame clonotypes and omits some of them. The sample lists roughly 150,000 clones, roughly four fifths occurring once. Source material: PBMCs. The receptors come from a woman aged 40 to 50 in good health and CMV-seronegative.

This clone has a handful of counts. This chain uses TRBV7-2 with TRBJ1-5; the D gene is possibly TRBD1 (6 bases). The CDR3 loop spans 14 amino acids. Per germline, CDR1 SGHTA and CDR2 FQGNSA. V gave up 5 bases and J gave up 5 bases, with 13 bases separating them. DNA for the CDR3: TGTGCCAGCAGCGTCAGGGGAGGGGATCAGCCCCAGCATTTT. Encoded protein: CASSVRGGDQPQHF.

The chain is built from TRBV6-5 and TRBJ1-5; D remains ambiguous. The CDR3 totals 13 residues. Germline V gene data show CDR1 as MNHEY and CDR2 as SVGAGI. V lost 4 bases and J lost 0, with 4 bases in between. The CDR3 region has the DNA TGTGCCAGCAGTTCCTTTAGCAATCAGCCCCAGCATTTT. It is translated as CASSSFSNQPQHF.

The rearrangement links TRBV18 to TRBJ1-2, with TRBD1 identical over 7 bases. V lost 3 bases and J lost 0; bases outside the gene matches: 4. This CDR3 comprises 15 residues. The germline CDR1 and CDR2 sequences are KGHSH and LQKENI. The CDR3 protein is CASSPDRVPNYGYTF. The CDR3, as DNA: TGTGCCAGCTCACCCGACAGGGTACCTAACTATGGCTACACCTTC.

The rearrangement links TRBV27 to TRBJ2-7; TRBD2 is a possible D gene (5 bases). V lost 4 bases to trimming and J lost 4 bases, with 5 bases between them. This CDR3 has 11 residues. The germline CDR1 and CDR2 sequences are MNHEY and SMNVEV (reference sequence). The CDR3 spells CASSSGYEQYF. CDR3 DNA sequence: TGTGCCAGCAGTTCGGGGTACGAGCAGTACTTC.

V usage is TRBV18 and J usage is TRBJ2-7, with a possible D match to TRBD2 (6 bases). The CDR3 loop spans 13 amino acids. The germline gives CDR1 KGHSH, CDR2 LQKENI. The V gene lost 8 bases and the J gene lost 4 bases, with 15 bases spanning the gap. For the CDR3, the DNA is TGTGCCAGCACGGGGACTGCCCCTTACGAGCAGTACTTC. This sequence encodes CASTGTAPYEQYF.

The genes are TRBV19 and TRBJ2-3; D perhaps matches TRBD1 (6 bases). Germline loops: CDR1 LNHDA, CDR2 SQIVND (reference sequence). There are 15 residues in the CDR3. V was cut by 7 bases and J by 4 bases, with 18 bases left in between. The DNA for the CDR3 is TGTGCCAGTACCAATGGGCAGGGGCTGTCAGATACGCAGTATTTT. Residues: CASTNGQGLSDTQYF.

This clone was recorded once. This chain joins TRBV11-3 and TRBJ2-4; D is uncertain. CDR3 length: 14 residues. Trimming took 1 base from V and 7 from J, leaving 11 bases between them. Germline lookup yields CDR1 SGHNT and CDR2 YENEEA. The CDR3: CASSLGNWRNIQYF. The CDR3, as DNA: TGTGCCAGCAGCTTAGGGAATTGGCGGAACATTCAGTACTTC.

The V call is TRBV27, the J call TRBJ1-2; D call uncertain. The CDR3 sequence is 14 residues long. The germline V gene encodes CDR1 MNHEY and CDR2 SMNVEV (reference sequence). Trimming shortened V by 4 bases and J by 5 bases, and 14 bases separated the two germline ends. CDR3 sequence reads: CASSSNTGSYGYTF. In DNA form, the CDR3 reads TGTGCCAGCAGTTCCAACACGGGAAGTTATGGCTACACCTTC.

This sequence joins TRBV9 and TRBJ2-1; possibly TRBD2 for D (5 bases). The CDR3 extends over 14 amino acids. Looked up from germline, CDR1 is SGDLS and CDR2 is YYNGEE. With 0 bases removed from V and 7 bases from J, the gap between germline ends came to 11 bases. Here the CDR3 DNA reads TGTGCCAGCAGCGTAGCGAGAGGGTCAAATGAGCAGTTCTTC. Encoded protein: CASSVARGSNEQFF. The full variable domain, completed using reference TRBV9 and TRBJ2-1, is DSGVTQTPKHLITATGQRVTLRCSPRSGDLSVYWYQQSLDQGLQFLIQYYNGEERAKGNILERFSAQQFPDLHSELNLSSLELGDSALYFCASSVARGSNEQFFGPGTRLTVL.

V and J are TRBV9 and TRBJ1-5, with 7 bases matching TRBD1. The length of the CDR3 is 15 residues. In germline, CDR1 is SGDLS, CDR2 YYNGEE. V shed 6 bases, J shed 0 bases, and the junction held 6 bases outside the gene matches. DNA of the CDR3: TGTGCCAGCAACAGGCAGGGGGATAGCAATCAGCCCCAGCATTTT. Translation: CASNRQGDSNQPQHF.

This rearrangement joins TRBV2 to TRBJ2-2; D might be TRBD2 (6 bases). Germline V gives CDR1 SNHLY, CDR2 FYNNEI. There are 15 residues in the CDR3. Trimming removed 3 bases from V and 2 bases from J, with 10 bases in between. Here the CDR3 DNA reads TGTGCCAGCAGTGAGCGGGGCGGTAACACCGGGGAGCTGTTTTTT. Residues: CASSERGGNTGELFF.

The CDR3 nucleotides read TGTGCCAGCAGTTTAACAGGGAATATCCCCTACGAGCAGTACTTC. It encodes CASSLTGNIPYEQYF. This chain links TRBV28 with TRBJ2-7, with D possibly matching TRBD1 (6 bases). Germline V CDR1 and CDR2: MDHEN, SYDVKM. This CDR3 has 15 amino acids. Trimming took off 2 bases at V and 2 bases at J, with 13 bases between the two ends. The whole variable domain, filled in from reference TRBV28 and TRBJ2-7, reads DVKVTQSSRYLVKRTGEKVFLECVQDMDHENMFWYRQDPGLGLRLIYFSYDVKMKEKGDIPEGYSVSREKKERFSLILESASTNQTSMYLCASSLTGNIPYEQYFGPGTRLTVT.

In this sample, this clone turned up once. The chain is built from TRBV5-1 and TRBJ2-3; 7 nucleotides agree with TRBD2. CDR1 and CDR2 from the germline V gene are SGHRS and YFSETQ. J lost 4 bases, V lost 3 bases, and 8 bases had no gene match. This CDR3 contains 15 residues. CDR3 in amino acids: CASSWEGRRADTQYF. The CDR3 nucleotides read TGCGCCAGCAGCTGGGAGGGGCGGCGAGCAGATACGCAGTATTTT.

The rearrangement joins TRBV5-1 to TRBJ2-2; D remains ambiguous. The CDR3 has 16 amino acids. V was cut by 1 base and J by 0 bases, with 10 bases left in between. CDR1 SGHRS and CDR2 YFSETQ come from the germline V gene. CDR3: CASSLFLQANTGELFF. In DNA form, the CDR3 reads TGCGCCAGCAGCTTGTTCCTTCAGGCGAACACCGGGGAGCTGTTTTTT.

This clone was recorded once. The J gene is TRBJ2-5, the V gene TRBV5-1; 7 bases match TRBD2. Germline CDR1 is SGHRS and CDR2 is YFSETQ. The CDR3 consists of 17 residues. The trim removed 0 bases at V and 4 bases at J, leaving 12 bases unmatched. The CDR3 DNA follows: TGCGCCAGCAGCTTGGAACGGGGGGAGGGCCTGGGAGAGACCCAGTACTTC. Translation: CASSLERGEGLGETQYF.

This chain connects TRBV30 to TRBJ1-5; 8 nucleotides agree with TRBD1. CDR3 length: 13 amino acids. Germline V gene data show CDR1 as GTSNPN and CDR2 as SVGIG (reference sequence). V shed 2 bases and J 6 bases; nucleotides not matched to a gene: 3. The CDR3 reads CAWSSGGSQPQHF. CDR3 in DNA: TGTGCCTGGAGTTCAGGGGGCAGTCAGCCCCAGCATTTT.

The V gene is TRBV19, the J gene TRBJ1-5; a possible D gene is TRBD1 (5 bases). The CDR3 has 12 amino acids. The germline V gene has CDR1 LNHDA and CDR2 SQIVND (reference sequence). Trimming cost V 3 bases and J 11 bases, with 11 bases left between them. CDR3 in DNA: TGTGCCAGTAGTATGGGGGGTATGACCCAGCATTTT. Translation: CASSMGGMTQHF.

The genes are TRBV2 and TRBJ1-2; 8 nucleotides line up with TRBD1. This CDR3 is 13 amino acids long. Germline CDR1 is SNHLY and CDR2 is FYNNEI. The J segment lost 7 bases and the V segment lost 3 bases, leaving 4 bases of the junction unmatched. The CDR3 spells CASSEGTGGGYTF. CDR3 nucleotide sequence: TGTGCCAGCAGTGAGGGTACAGGGGGTGGCTACACCTTC. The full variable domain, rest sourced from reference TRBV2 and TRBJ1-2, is EPEVTQTPSHQVTQMGQEVILRCVPISNHLYFYWYRQILGQKVEFLVSFYNNEISEKSEIFDDQFSVERPDGSNFTLKIRSTKLEDSAMYFCASSEGTGGGYTFGSGTRLTVV.

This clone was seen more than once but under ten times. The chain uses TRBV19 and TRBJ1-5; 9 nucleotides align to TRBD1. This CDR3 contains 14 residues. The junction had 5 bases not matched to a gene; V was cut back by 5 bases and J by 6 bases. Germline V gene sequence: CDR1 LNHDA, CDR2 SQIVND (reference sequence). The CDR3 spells CASSVTGGRQPQHF. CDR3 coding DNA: TGTGCCAGTAGTGTGACAGGGGGGCGTCAGCCCCAGCATTTT.

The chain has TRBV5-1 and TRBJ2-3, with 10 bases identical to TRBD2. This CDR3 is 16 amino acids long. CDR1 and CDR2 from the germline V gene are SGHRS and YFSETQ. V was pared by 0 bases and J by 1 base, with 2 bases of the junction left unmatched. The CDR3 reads CASSLGLAGRTDTQYF. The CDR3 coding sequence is TGCGCCAGCAGCTTGGGACTAGCGGGCCGCACAGATACGCAGTATTTT.

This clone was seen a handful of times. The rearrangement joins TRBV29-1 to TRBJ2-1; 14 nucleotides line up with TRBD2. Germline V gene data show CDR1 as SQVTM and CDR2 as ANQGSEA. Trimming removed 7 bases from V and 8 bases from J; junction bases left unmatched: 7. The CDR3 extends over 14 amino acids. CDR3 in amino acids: CSALGLAGGDEQFF. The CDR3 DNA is TGCAGCGCACTAGGACTAGCGGGAGGCGATGAGCAGTTCTTC.

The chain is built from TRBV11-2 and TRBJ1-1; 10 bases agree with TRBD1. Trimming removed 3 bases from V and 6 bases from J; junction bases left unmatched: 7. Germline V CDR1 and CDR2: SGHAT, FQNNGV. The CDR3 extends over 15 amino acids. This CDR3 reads CASSFRTGGSAEAFF. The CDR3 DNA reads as TGTGCCAGCAGCTTTAGGACAGGGGGGAGTGCTGAAGCTTTCTTT.

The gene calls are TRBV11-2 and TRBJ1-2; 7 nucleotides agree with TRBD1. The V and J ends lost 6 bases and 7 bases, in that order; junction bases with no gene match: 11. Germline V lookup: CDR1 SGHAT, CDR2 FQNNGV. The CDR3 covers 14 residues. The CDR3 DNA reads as TGTGCCAGCAGGTCATTACAGGGGTCTGGTGGCTACACCTTC. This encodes CASRSLQGSGGYTF.

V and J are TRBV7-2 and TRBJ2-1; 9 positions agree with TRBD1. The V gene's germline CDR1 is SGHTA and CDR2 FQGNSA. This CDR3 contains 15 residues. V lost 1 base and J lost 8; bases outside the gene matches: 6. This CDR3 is CASSLVGQGFHEQFF. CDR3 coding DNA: TGTGCCAGCAGCTTAGTAGGACAGGGGTTTCATGAGCAGTTCTTC.

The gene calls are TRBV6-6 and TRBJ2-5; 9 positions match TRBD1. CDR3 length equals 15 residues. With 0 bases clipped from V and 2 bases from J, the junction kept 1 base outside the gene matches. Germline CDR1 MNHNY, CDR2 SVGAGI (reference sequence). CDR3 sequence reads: CASSYSTGGQETQYF. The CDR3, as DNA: TGTGCCAGCAGTTACTCGACAGGGGGACAAGAGACCCAGTACTTC.

The CDR3: CASSRRDNQETQYF. CDR3 DNA: TGTGCCAGCAGCCGCCGGGACAACCAAGAGACCCAGTACTTC. The chain combines TRBV11-1 with TRBJ2-5; D may be TRBD1 (6 bases). Per the germline V gene, CDR1 is SGHAT and CDR2 is FQDESV (reference sequence). V was trimmed by 5 bases and J by 0 bases, leaving 10 bases between them. The CDR3 runs 14 residues. The full variable domain, completed using reference TRBV11-1 and TRBJ2-5, is EAEVAQSPRYKITEKSQAVAFWCDPISGHATLYWYRQILGQGPELLVQFQDESVVDDSQLPKDRFSAERLKGVDSTLKIQPAELGDSAMYLCASSRRDNQETQYFGPGTRLLVL.

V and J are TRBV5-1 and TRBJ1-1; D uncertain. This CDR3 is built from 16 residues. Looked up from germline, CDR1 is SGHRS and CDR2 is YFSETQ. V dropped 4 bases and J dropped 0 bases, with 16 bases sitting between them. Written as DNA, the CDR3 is TGCGCCAGCAGCCCGACTGCGCAGTCCTTGAACACTGAAGCTTTCTTT. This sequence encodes CASSPTAQSLNTEAFF.

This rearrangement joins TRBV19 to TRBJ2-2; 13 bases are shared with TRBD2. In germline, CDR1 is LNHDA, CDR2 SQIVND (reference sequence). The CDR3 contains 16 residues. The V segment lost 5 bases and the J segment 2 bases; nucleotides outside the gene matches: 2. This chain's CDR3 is CASSPGLAGNTGELFF. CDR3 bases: TGTGCCAGTAGTCCGGGACTAGCGGGAAACACCGGGGAGCTGTTTTTT. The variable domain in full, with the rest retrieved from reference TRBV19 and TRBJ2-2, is DGGITQSPKYLFRKEGQNVTLSCEQNLNHDAMYWYRQDPGQGLRLIYYSQIVNDFQKGDIAEGYSVSREKKESFPLTVTSAQKNPTAFYLCASSPGLAGNTGELFFGEGSRLTVL.

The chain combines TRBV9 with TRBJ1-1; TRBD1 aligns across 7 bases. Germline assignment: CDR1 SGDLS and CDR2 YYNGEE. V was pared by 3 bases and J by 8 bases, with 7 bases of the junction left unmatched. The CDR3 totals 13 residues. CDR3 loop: CASSALRGDEAFF. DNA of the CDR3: TGTGCCAGCAGCGCCCTCAGGGGGGACGAAGCTTTCTTT.

Here the CDR3 reads CASSPWQANQPQHF. DNA for the CDR3: TGTGCCAGCAGCCCATGGCAGGCAAATCAGCCCCAGCATTTT. The chain links TRBV16 to TRBJ1-5; D not certain. V lost 4 bases to trimming and J lost 4 bases, with 11 bases between them. The CDR3 totals 14 residues. Germline CDR1 and CDR2: KGHSY and FQNENV.

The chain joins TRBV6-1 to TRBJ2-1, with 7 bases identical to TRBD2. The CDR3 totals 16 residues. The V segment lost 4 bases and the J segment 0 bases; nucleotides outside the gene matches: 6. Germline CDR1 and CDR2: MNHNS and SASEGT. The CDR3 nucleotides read TGTGCCAGCAGTGCCCAAGCGGGGAGCTCCTACAATGAGCAGTTCTTC. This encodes CASSAQAGSSYNEQFF.